The rows below give T cell receptor beta chains drawn from one sample of a study of shared clonotypes between healthy human individuals. Assay: immunoSEQ multiplex PCR; the TCRdb copy retains only in-frame clones and omits some. The table lists 450,000 to 550,000 clones, around 74% of them singletons. Sequencing was performed on PBMCs. These receptors all come from a woman aged 40 to 50 in good health. Some clones in this sample may be carry-over from other donors' samples. Each CDR3 is given with its conserved first and last residue. D genes are given only for firm matches. Clone size is given for some rows only: seen once, a few or many times, or a class if the clone is expanded.

clone_size: -
v_call: TRBV6-6
cdr3_length: 12
j_call: TRBJ1-4
d_call: -
cdr3_nt: TGTGCCAGCAGTCCCGAGAATGAAAAACTGTTTTTT
cdr3_aa: CASSPENEKLFF

clone_size: -
v_call: TRBV5-1
cdr3_length: 15
j_call: TRBJ2-6
d_call: TRBD1
cdr3_nt: TGCGCCAGCAGCTATACAGGGGCTGGGGCCAACGTCCTGACTTTC
cdr3_aa: CASSYTGAGANVLTF

clone_size: -
v_call: TRBV18
cdr3_length: 14
j_call: TRBJ1-1
d_call: -
cdr3_nt: TGTGCCAGCTCACCAGTGGGGGGGAGTACTGAAGCTTTCTTT
cdr3_aa: CASSPVGGSTEAFF

clone_size: -
v_call: TRBV11-2
cdr3_length: 14
j_call: TRBJ2-7
d_call: TRBD1
cdr3_nt: TGTGCCAGCAGCCCGGACAGGAGCTCCTACGAGCAGTACTTC
cdr3_aa: CASSPDRSSYEQYF

clone_size: -
v_call: TRBV5-1
cdr3_length: 16
j_call: TRBJ2-3
d_call: -
cdr3_nt: TGCGCCAGCAGCTCCGGATGGGAGGACTACACAGATACGCAGTATTTT
cdr3_aa: CASSSGWEDYTDTQYF

clone_size: -
v_call: TRBV19
cdr3_length: 15
j_call: TRBJ2-5
d_call: TRBD2
cdr3_nt: TGTGCCAGTAGTACCCCTCAGCGGGGCCAAGAGACCCAGTACTTC
cdr3_aa: CASSTPQRGQETQYF

clone_size: -
v_call: TRBV30
cdr3_length: 14
j_call: TRBJ2-1
d_call: -
cdr3_nt: TGTGCCTGGAGCCGTGCGACAAATTACAATGAGCAGTTCTTC
cdr3_aa: CAWSRATNYNEQFF

clone_size: -
v_call: TRBV7-2
cdr3_length: 14
j_call: TRBJ1-2
d_call: -
cdr3_nt: TGTGCCAGCAGCTTAAGCGGGCTGGCCTATGGCTACACCTTC
cdr3_aa: CASSLSGLAYGYTF

clone_size: -
v_call: TRBV7-3
cdr3_length: 14
j_call: TRBJ1-6
d_call: -
cdr3_nt: TGTGCCAGCAGCTTATTGGGTCAGGGTTCACCCCTCCACTTT
cdr3_aa: CASSLLGQGSPLHF

clone_size: many
v_call: TRBV7-9
cdr3_length: 14
j_call: TRBJ2-5
d_call: -
cdr3_nt: TGTGCCAGCAGCTTAGCGCCCGATCAAGAGACCCAGTACTTC
cdr3_aa: CASSLAPDQETQYF

clone_size: -
v_call: TRBV30
cdr3_length: 13
j_call: TRBJ1-1
d_call: -
cdr3_nt: TGTGCCTGGAAGGGCAGGCTGAACACTGAAGCTTTCTTT
cdr3_aa: CAWKGRLNTEAFF

clone_size: -
v_call: TRBV25-1
cdr3_length: 16
j_call: TRBJ1-4
d_call: -
cdr3_nt: TGTGCCAGCAGTGAATTTACCCCAGGAGCGAATGAAAAACTGTTTTTT
cdr3_aa: CASSEFTPGANEKLFF

clone_size: -
v_call: TRBV23-1
cdr3_length: 9
j_call: TRBJ2-1
d_call: -
cdr3_nt: TGCGCCAGACCGGGACGGGAGTTCTTC
cdr3_aa: CARPGREFF

clone_size: -
v_call: TRBV7-2
cdr3_length: 15
j_call: TRBJ2-7
d_call: TRBD2
cdr3_nt: TGTGCCAGCAGCTCCGAGAGCGGGAAAACCTACGAGCAGTACTTC
cdr3_aa: CASSSESGKTYEQYF

clone_size: -
v_call: TRBV19
cdr3_length: 15
j_call: TRBJ1-4
d_call: -
cdr3_nt: TGTGCCAGTAGTATTCGCAGGGGAACTAATGAAAAACTGTTTTTT
cdr3_aa: CASSIRRGTNEKLFF

clone_size: -
v_call: TRBV7-2
cdr3_length: 15
j_call: TRBJ2-3
d_call: -
cdr3_nt: TGTGCCAGCAGCTGGGACGGGCTCAGCACAGATACGCAGTATTTT
cdr3_aa: CASSWDGLSTDTQYF

clone_size: -
v_call: TRBV5-4
cdr3_length: 18
j_call: TRBJ2-7
d_call: TRBD1
cdr3_nt: TGTGCCAGCAGCGATGGGGGCCTTTCACAGGGGCCGGCGCGGGAGCAGTACTTC
cdr3_aa: CASSDGGLSQGPAREQYF

clone_size: -
v_call: TRBV11-2
cdr3_length: 14
j_call: TRBJ2-7
d_call: TRBD1
cdr3_nt: TGTGCCAGCAGCGCAGGACAGGGGTTCTACGAGCAGTACTTC
cdr3_aa: CASSAGQGFYEQYF

clone_size: -
v_call: TRBV29-1
cdr3_length: 11
j_call: TRBJ2-7
d_call: -
cdr3_nt: TGCAGCGTTTTGGGGGTAAGCGAGCAGTACTTC
cdr3_aa: CSVLGVSEQYF

clone_size: -
v_call: TRBV4-2
cdr3_length: 16
j_call: TRBJ2-3
d_call: TRBD2
cdr3_nt: TGTGCCAGCAGCCAACGCCTAGCGGGAGGCACAGATACGCAGTATTTT
cdr3_aa: CASSQRLAGGTDTQYF

clone_size: -
v_call: TRBV5-1
cdr3_length: 16
j_call: TRBJ2-3
d_call: TRBD2
cdr3_nt: TGCGCCAGCAGCCCTGGACTAGCGCCTAGCACAGATACGCAGTATTTT
cdr3_aa: CASSPGLAPSTDTQYF

clone_size: -
v_call: TRBV5-1
cdr3_length: 14
j_call: TRBJ1-1
d_call: -
cdr3_nt: TGCGCCAGCAGCTTGGAAGGGGGTAGCACTGAAGCTTTCTTT
cdr3_aa: CASSLEGGSTEAFF

clone_size: -
v_call: TRBV2
cdr3_length: 14
j_call: TRBJ1-5
d_call: -
cdr3_nt: TGTGCCAGCAGTGAGGCCAGGGCGTATCAGCCCCAGCATTTT
cdr3_aa: CASSEARAYQPQHF

clone_size: -
v_call: TRBV28
cdr3_length: 17
j_call: TRBJ1-4
d_call: TRBD1
cdr3_nt: TGTGCCAGCAGTTTCGACAGGGTTCCCGGGGCTAATGAAAAACTGTTTTTT
cdr3_aa: CASSFDRVPGANEKLFF

clone_size: -
v_call: TRBV4-3
cdr3_length: 15
j_call: TRBJ1-1
d_call: -
cdr3_nt: TGCGCCAGCAGCCAAACTGGACGGTTAGACACTGAAGCTTTCTTT
cdr3_aa: CASSQTGRLDTEAFF

clone_size: -
v_call: TRBV6-1
cdr3_length: 15
j_call: TRBJ1-4
d_call: TRBD1
cdr3_nt: TGTGCCAGCAGTGACGACAGGGGGCGAGGGGAAAAACTGTTTTTT
cdr3_aa: CASSDDRGRGEKLFF

clone_size: -
v_call: TRBV7-2
cdr3_length: 17
j_call: TRBJ2-5
d_call: -
cdr3_nt: TGTGCCAGCAGCACCACGGCTAGCGCGTACCTCCAAGAGACCCAGTACTTC
cdr3_aa: CASSTTASAYLQETQYF

clone_size: -
v_call: TRBV4-1
cdr3_length: 15
j_call: TRBJ2-3
d_call: -
cdr3_nt: TGCGCCAGCAGCCAAGTTGCCAGCGGCACAGATACGCAGTATTTT
cdr3_aa: CASSQVASGTDTQYF

clone_size: -
v_call: TRBV9
cdr3_length: 15
j_call: TRBJ2-2
d_call: -
cdr3_nt: TGTGCCAGCAGCGTAACGGGAGCGAACACCGGGGAGCTGTTTTTT
cdr3_aa: CASSVTGANTGELFF

clone_size: -
v_call: TRBV5-4
cdr3_length: 14
j_call: TRBJ1-1
d_call: -
cdr3_nt: TGTGCCAGCAGCTTGGGCCACTCTGGGGCTGAAGCTTTCTTT
cdr3_aa: CASSLGHSGAEAFF

clone_size: -
v_call: TRBV5-1
cdr3_length: 13
j_call: TRBJ2-3
d_call: -
cdr3_nt: TGCGCCAGCAGCGGCGAGGGCGCAGATACGCAGTATTTT
cdr3_aa: CASSGEGADTQYF

clone_size: -
v_call: TRBV5-4
cdr3_length: 17
j_call: TRBJ2-3
d_call: TRBD2
cdr3_nt: TGTGCCAGCAGCCACATCTCCCTAGCGGGAGTGGCAGATACGCAGTATTTT
cdr3_aa: CASSHISLAGVADTQYF

clone_size: -
v_call: TRBV4-2
cdr3_length: 12
j_call: TRBJ2-5
d_call: -
cdr3_nt: TGTGCCAGCAGCTTGGACTCGGAGACCCAGTACTTC
cdr3_aa: CASSLDSETQYF

clone_size: -
v_call: TRBV14
cdr3_length: 17
j_call: TRBJ2-1
d_call: TRBD2
cdr3_nt: TGTGCCAGCAGCCCACCCGTGGGGCGGGAGGGTTACAATGAGCAGTTCTTC
cdr3_aa: CASSPPVGREGYNEQFF

clone_size: few
v_call: TRBV2
cdr3_length: 13
j_call: TRBJ2-5
d_call: -
cdr3_nt: TGTGCCAGCAGCAAACAGGGTCAAGAGACCCAGTACTTC
cdr3_aa: CASSKQGQETQYF

clone_size: -
v_call: TRBV10-3
cdr3_length: 15
j_call: TRBJ1-3
d_call: -
cdr3_nt: TGTGCCATCAGTACCGGACAGCACTCTGGAAACACCATATATTTT
cdr3_aa: CAISTGQHSGNTIYF

clone_size: -
v_call: TRBV4-3
cdr3_length: 16
j_call: TRBJ2-1
d_call: TRBD2
cdr3_nt: TGCGCCAGCAGCCCTTCTTGGCTAGCGGGAAGTGGGGAGCAGTTCTTC
cdr3_aa: CASSPSWLAGSGEQFF

clone_size: -
v_call: TRBV19
cdr3_length: 14
j_call: TRBJ1-2
d_call: -
cdr3_nt: TGTGCCAGTAGTAGTGGGGGGCCAGCCCCGTTCCCCGTCTTC
cdr3_aa: CASSSGGPAPFPVF

clone_size: -
v_call: TRBV28
cdr3_length: 15
j_call: TRBJ2-7
d_call: TRBD1
cdr3_nt: TGTGCCAGCAGTCGGCAGGGGGTGACCTCCTACGAGCAGTACTTC
cdr3_aa: CASSRQGVTSYEQYF

clone_size: -
v_call: TRBV27
cdr3_length: 15
j_call: TRBJ2-7
d_call: TRBD2
cdr3_nt: TGTGCCAGCAGTGGTAGCGGGATTATTTCCTACGAGCAGTACTTC
cdr3_aa: CASSGSGIISYEQYF

clone_size: -
v_call: TRBV7-2
cdr3_length: 15
j_call: TRBJ2-2
d_call: -
cdr3_nt: TGTGCCAGCAGCCCCCGGATGGTGGGGTCCGGGGAGCTGTTTTTT
cdr3_aa: CASSPRMVGSGELFF